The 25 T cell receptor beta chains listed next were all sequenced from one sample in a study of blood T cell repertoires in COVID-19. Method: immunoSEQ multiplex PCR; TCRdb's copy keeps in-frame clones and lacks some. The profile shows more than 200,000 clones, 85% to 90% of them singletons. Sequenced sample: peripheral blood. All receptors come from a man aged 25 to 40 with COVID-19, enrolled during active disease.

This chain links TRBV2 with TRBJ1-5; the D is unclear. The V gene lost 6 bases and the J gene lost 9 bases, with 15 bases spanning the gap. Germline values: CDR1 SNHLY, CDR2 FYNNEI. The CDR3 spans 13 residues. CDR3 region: CASRATGLGPQHF. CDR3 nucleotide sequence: TGTGCCAGCAGGGCAACCGGACTTGGGCCCCAGCATTTT.

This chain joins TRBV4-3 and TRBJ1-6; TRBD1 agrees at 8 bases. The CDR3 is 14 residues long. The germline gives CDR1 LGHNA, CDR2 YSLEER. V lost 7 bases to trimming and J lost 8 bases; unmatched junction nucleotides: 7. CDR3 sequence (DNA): TGCGCCAGCAACCGCGGGACAGGAGATTCACCCCTCCACTTT. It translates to CASNRGTGDSPLHF.

DNA of the CDR3: TGTGCCAGCAATTTGAATTTGGAGGCCACCATATATTTT. Its translation: CASNLNLEATIYF. V usage is TRBV12-3 or TRBV12-4 and J usage is TRBJ1-3; D gene unclear. Trimming left V 7 bases short and J 9 bases short, with 16 bases between. This CDR3 is 13 amino acids long.

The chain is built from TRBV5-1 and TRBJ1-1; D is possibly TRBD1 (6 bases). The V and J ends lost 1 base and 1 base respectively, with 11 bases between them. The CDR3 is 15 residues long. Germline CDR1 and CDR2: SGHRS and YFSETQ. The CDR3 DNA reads TGCGCCAGCAGCTTGAACAGGGCAAAGAACACTGAAGCTTTCTTT. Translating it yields CASSLNRAKNTEAFF.

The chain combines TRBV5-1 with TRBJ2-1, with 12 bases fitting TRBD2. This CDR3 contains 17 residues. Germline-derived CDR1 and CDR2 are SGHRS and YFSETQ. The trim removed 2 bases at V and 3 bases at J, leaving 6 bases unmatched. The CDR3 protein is CASSLTSTSGSYNEQFF. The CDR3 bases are TGCGCCAGCAGCTTAACTTCGACTAGCGGGAGCTACAATGAGCAGTTCTTC.

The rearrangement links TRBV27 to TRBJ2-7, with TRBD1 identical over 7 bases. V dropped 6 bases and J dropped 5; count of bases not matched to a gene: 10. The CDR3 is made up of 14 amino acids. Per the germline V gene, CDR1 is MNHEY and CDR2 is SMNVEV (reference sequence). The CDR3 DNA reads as TGTGCCAGCAGCGCCGGGACAGCTGCCCACGAGCAGTACTTC. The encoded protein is CASSAGTAAHEQYF.

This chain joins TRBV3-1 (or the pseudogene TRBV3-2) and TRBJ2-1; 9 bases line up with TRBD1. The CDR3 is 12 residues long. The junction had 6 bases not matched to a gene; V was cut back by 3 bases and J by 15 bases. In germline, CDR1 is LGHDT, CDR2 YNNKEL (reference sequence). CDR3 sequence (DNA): TGTGCCAGCAGCCAGGGGGGGACAGGGCGGTTCTTC. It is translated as CASSQGGTGRFF.

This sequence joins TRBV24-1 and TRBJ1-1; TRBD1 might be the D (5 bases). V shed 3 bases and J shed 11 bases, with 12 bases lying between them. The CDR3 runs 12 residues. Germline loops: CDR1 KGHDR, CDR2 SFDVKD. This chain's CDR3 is CATSDGPGGAFF. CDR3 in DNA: TGTGCCACCAGTGATGGGCCGGGGGGGGCTTTCTTT.

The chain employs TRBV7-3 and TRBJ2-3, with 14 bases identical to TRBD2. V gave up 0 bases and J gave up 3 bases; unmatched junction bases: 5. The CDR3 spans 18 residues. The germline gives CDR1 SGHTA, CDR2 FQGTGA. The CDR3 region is CASSLTGTSGSVTDTQYF. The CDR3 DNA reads TGTGCCAGCAGCTTAACCGGGACTAGCGGGAGTGTAACAGATACGCAGTATTTT.

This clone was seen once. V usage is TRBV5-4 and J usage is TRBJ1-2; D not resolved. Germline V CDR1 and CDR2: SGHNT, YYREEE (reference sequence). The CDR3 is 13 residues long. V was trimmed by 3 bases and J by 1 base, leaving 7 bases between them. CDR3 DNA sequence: TGTGCCAGCAGCTCTGAGATTAACTATGGCTACACCTTC. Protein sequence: CASSSEINYGYTF. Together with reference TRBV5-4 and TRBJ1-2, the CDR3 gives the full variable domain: ETGVTQSPTHLIKTRGQQVTLRCSSQSGHNTVSWYQQALGQGPQFIFQYYREEENGRGNFPPRFSGLQFPNYSSELNVNALELDDSALYLCASSSEINYGYTFGSGTRLTVV.

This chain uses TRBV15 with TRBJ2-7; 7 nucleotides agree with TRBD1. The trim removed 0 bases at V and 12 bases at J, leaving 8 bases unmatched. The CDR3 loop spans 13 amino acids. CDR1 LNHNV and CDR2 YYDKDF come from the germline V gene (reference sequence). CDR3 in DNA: TGTGCCACCAGCAGAGATCAGGGGGAGATTTCGTACTTC. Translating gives CATSRDQGEISYF.

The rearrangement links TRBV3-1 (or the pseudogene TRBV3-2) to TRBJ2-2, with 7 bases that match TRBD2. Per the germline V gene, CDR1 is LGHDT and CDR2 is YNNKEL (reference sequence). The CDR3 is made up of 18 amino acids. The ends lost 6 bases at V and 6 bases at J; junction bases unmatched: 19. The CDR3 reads CASSPNLLFGGGSGELFF. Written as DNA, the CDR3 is TGTGCCAGCAGTCCGAACCTACTATTCGGGGGAGGGTCCGGGGAGCTGTTTTTT.

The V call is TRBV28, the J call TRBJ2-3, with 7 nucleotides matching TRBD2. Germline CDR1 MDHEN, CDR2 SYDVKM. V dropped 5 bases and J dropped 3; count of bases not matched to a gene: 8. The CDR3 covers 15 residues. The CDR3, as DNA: TGTGCCAGCAGTCCCCGGGCGGGAGTGACAGATACGCAGTATTTT. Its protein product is CASSPRAGVTDTQYF.

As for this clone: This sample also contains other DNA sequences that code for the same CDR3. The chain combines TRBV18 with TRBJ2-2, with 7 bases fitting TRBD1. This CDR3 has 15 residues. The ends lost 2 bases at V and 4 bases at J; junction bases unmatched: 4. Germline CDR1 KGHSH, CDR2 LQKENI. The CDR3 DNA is TGTGCCAGCTCACCAAGGACAGGAGTCACCGGGGAGCTGTTTTTT. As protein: CASSPRTGVTGELFF.

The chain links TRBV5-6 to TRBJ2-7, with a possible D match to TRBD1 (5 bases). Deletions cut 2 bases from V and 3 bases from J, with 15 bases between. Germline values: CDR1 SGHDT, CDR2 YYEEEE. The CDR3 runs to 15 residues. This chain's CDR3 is CASSFRRTNNYEQYF. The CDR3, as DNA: TGTGCCAGCAGCTTCCGTAGGACAAACAACTACGAGCAGTACTTC. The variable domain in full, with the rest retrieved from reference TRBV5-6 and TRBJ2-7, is DAGVTQSPTHLIKTRGQQVTLRCSPKSGHDTVSWYQQALGQGPQFIFQYYEEEERQRGNFPDRFSGHQFPNYSSELNVNALLLGDSALYLCASSFRRTNNYEQYFGPGTRLTVT.

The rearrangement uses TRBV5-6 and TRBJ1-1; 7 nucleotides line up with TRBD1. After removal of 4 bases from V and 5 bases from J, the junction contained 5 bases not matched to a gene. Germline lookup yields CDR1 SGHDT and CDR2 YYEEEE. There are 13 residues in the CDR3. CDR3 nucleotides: TGTGCCAGCAGCGTACAGGGGAGGACTGAAGCTTTCTTT. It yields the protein CASSVQGRTEAFF.

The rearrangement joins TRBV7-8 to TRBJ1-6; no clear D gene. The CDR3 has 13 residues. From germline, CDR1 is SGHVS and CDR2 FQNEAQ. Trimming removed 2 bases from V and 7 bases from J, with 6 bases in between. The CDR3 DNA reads TGTGCCAGCAGCTTATGGCGGAATTCACCCCTCCACTTT. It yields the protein CASSLWRNSPLHF. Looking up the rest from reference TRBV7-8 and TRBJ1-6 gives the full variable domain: GAGVSQSPRYKVAKRGQDVALRCDPISGHVSLFWYQQALGQGPEFLTYFQNEAQLDKSGLPSDRFFAERPEGSVSTLKIQRTQQEDSAVYLCASSLWRNSPLHFGNGTRLTVT.

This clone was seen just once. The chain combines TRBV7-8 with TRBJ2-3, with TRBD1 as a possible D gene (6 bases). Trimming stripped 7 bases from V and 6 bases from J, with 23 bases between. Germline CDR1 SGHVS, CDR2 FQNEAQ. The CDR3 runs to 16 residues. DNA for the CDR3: TGTGCCAGCACCCGAAACAGGGCGGTTGGGTCGGATACGCAGTATTTT. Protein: CASTRNRAVGSDTQYF.

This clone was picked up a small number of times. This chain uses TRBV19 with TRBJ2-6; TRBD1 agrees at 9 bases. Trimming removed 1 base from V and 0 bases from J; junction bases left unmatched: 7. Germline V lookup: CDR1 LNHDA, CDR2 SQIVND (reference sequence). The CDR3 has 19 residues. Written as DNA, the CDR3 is TGTGCCAGTAGTATAGGGAGACAGGGGGTTCTCTCTGGGGCCAACGTCCTGACTTTC. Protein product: CASSIGRQGVLSGANVLTF.

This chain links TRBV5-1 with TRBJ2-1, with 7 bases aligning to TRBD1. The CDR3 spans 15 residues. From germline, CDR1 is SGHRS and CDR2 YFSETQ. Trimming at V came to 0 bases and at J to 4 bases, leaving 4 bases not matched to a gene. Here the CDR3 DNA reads TGCGCCAGCAGCTTGGAGGGGGCTCTTTACAATGAGCAGTTCTTC. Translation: CASSLEGALYNEQFF.

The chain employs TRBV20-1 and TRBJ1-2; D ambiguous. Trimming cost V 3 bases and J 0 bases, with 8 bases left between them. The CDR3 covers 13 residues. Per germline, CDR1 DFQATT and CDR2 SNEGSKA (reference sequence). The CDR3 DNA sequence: TGCAGTGCTAGTCATCCAACTAACTATGGCTACACCTTC. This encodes CSASHPTNYGYTF.

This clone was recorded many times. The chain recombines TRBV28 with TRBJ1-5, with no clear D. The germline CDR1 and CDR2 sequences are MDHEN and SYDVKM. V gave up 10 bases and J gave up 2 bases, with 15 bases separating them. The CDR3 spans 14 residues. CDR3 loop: CATLRPGGNQPQHF. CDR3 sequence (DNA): TGTGCCACCCTCCGCCCCGGGGGCAATCAGCCCCAGCATTTT.

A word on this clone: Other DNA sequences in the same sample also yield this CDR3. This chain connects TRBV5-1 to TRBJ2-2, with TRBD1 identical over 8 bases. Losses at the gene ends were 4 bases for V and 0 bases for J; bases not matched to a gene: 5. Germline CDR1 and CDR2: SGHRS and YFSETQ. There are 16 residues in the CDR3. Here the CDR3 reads CASSLGQGANTGELFF. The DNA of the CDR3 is TGCGCCAGCAGCCTAGGACAGGGAGCGAACACCGGGGAGCTGTTTTTT.

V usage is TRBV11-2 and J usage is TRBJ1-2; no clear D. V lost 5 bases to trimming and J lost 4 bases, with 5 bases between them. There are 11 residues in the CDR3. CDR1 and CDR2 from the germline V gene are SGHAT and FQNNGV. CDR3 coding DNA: TGTGCCAGCAGCCCACTCTATGGCTACACCTTC. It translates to CASSPLYGYTF.

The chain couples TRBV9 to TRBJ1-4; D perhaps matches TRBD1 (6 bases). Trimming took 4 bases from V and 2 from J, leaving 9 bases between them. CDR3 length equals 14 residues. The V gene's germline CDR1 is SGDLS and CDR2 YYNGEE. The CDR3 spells CASSPGQTNEKLFF. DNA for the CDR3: TGTGCCAGCAGCCCAGGACAGACTAATGAAAAACTGTTTTTT.